This T cell receptor beta chain was identified during a study of vaccination and CD4 T cells after COVID-19. Study conclusions and caveats: A nonsignificant median increase from approximately 21 to 40 SARS-CoV-2-reactive clonotypes was observed.

Per the germline V gene, CDR1 is GTSNPN and CDR2 is SVGIG (reference sequence). V was shortened by 5 bases and J by 0 bases, with 11 bases between the two germline ends. CDR3 length equals 13 residues. Treatment of the sample: roughly nine-day PBMC culture with coronavirus spike peptide pools or control peptides (ViraFEST assay). Researchers collected the unexposed donor's CD4+ T cells before the COVID-19 pandemic (2011-2018). Whenever cell numbers allowed, CD4+ T cells from unexposed donors were probed with SARS-CoV-2 S/N and four cold-coronavirus spikes. This clonotype has just a few counts. What it recognizes is unknown. The Oncomine TCR Beta short-read assay was applied to DNA of cultured CD4+ T cells. TCRdb itself ran the PCR reads through MiXCR, one entry per CDR3 protein. The profile shows over 7,500 distinct CDR3 sequences, approximately 31% of them singletons.

The material sequenced was CD4+ T cells from blood, cultured in vitro. The V gene is TRBV30, the J gene TRBJ2-7; no firm D call. This receptor was obtained from a human donor in good health. The CDR3 here is CAWQRGVSYEQYF. In DNA form, the CDR3 reads TGTGCCTGGCAACGTGGAGTCTCCTACGAGCAGTACTTC. Combining the CDR3 with reference TRBV30 and TRBJ2-7 gives the whole variable domain SQTIHQWPATLVQPVGSPLSLECTVEGTSNPNLYWYRQAAGRGLQLLFYSVGIGQISSEVPQNLSASRPQDRQFILSSKKLLLSDSGFYLCAWQRGVSYEQYFGPGTRLTVT.